This TCR beta chain was sequenced during a study of lymphopenia after photon versus proton radiotherapy. Study-wide findings and caveats: Better survival with proton therapy was suggested as possible, not demonstrated. Proton therapy kept repertoires fairly stable, unlike photons, which gained effector/memory cells. Post-nadir diversity loss with photons came from oligoclonal expansion, particularly CD8+ Temra cells.

Profiling relied on immunoSEQ multiplex PCR, and the TCRdb table lists in-frame clones only, not all of them. Of more than 70,000 clones listed, around 82% are singletons. This clone was observed a few times. The antigen is undetermined. This receptor was identified in a man aged 60 to 69 with pancreatic cancer. The sample in question was peripheral blood, obtained from a patient treated with proton-based radiotherapy.

The CDR3 DNA is TGTGCCAGCAGCTTCAGGGACGCAGGAAACACCATATATTTT. It translates to CASSFRDAGNTIYF. The chain links TRBV5-5 to TRBJ1-3, with a weak D call TRBD1 (5 bases). CDR3 size: 14 residues. V was trimmed by 2 bases and J by 4 bases, leaving 10 bases between them. Germline assignment: CDR1 SGHKS and CDR2 YYEKEE (reference sequence).